This T cell receptor (beta chain) was identified during a study of CD8 T cells in ankylosing spondylitis (dated by TCRdb to the late 2010s). About the study as a whole: T cell receptor beta repertoires were profiled in healthy donors and ankylosing spondylitis patients so that disease-linked TCR variants could be found. Samples of peripheral blood were taken, and for ankylosing spondylitis patients, synovial fluid was collected as well. The full study cohort was made up of approximately 27 ankylosing spondylitis patients and about a hundred healthy donors.

This clonotype was seen a few times. Its antigen is unknown. No clone much larger than this one lies a single base away; base qualities are absent. Results the study describes overall, beyond this receptor: The disease-linked clones had a CD8+ phenotype and were found at relatively low frequencies in peripheral blood. A TCR beta motif made up of eight highly homologous amino acid variants appeared to be characteristic of blood from ankylosing spondylitis patients. The disease-linked clones were reported as significantly enriched in matched synovial fluid samples from ankylosing spondylitis patients. Some of the motif variants had been reported before in the synovial fluid and blood of reactive arthritis patients, a finding that suggests common disease-initiation mechanisms.

TCRdb records Illumina HiSeq 2500 as the sequencer. TCR beta libraries were prepared by quantitative 5'-RACE with molecular barcodes. Processing in the source paper ran as follows. To identify disease-linked TCR variants, a new computational method was used, one built on a probabilistic model of VDJ rearrangement. The public reads were reanalyzed by TCRdb: fastp trimming at Q25, MiXCR alignment, in-frame beta chains only. Each CDR3 protein appears once, grouped with its most common genes and DNA. What appears here as the V and J calls and clone size reflects TCRdb's work, not the paper's. Counted in this sample were around 280,000 distinct CDR3 sequences; about 20% of them appeared once. The ten largest clones capture less than 9% of the sample. The CDR3 sequence holds 13 residues, the cysteine and phenylalanine included. The DNA shown is the 39-base CDR3, in frame from base 1. V lost 6 bases and J lost 6 bases; the stretch between them is 12 bases long. Taken from the germline V gene (reference sequence), the CDR1 and CDR2 loops are MNHEY and SMNVEV.

The specimen sequenced was blood, either unsorted or a sorted T cell fraction (not recorded which). The chain is encoded by TRBV27 joined to TRBJ1-5, with an unclear D gene assignment. The source of this sequence is a male donor with ankylosing spondylitis or in good health (not recorded which). CDR3 protein: CASRTAAGQPQHF. The bases are TGTGCCAGCAGAACGGCTGCGGGTCAGCCCCAGCATTTT.